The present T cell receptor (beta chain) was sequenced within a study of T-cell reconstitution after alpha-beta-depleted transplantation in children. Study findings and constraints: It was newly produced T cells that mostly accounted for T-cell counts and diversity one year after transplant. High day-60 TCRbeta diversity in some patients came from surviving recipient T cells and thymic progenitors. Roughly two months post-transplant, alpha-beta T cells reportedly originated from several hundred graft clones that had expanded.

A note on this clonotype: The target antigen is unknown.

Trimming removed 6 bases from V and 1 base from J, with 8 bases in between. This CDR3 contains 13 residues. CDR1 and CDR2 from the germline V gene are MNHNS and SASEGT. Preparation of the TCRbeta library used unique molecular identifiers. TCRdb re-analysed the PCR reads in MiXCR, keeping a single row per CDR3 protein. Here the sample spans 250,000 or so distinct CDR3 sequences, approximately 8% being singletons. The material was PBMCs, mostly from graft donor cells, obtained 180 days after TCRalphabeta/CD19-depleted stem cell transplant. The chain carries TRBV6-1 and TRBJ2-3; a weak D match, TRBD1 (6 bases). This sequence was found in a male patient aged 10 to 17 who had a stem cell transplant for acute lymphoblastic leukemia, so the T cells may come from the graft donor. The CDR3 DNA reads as TGTGCCAGCAGCGGACAGCGCACAGATACGCAGTATTTT. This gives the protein CASSGQRTDTQYF.